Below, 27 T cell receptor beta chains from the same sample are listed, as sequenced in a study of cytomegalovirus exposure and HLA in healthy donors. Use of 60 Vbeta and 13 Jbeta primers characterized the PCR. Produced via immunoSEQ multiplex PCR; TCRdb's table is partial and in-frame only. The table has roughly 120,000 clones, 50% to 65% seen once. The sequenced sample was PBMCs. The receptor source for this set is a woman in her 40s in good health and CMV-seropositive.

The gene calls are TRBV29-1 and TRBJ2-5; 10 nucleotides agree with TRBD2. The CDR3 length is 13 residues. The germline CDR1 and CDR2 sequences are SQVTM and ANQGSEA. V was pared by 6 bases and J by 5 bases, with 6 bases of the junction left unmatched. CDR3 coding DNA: TGCAGCGTCAGATGGGGACTAGCGGAGACCCAGTACTTC. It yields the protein CSVRWGLAETQYF.

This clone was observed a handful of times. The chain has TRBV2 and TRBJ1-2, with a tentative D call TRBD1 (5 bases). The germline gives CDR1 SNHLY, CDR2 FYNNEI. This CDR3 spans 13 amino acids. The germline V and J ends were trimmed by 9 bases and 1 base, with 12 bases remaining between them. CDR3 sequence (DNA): TGTGCCAGTCGACAGACTCTTAACTATGGCTACACCTTC. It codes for CASRQTLNYGYTF. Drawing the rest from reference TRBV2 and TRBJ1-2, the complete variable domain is EPEVTQTPSHQVTQMGQEVILRCVPISNHLYFYWYRQILGQKVEFLVSFYNNEISEKSEIFDDQFSVERPDGSNFTLKIRSTKLEDSAMYFCASRQTLNYGYTFGSGTRLTVV.

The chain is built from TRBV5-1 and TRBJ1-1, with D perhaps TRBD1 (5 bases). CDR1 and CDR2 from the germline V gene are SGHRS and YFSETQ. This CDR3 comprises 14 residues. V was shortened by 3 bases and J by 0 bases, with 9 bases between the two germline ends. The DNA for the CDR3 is TGCGCCAGCAGCTCAGGACACCTGAACACTGAAGCTTTCTTT. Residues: CASSSGHLNTEAFF.

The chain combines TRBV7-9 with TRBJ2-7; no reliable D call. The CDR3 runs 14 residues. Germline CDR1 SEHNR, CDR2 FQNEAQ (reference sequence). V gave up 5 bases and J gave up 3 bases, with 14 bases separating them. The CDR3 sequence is CASSLGSASYEQYF. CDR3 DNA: TGTGCCAGCAGCCTAGGGTCCGCCAGCTACGAGCAGTACTTC.

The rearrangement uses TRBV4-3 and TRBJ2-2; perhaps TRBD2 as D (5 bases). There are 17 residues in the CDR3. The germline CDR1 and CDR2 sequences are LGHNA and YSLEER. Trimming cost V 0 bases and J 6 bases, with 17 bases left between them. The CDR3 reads CASSQERTAVSAGELFF. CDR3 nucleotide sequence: TGCGCCAGCAGCCAAGAAAGGACGGCGGTTAGCGCCGGGGAGCTGTTTTTT.

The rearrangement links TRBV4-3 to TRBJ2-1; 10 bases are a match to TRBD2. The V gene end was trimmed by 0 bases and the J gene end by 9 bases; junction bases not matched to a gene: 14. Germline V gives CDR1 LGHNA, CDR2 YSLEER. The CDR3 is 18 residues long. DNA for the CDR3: TGCGCCAGCAGCCAAGATCTTTATGGGGGACTAGCGCTCCCTGAGCAGTTCTTC. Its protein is CASSQDLYGGLALPEQFF.

Here the CDR3 reads CASSSGGAATEAFF. The DNA for the CDR3 is TGTGCCAGCAGTTCAGGGGGCGCCGCTACTGAAGCTTTCTTT. This chain connects TRBV28 to TRBJ1-1; 8 nucleotides line up with TRBD1. V shed 4 bases and J 5 bases; nucleotides not matched to a gene: 6. CDR1 is MDHEN, CDR2 SYDVKM, per germline. The CDR3 extends over 14 amino acids.

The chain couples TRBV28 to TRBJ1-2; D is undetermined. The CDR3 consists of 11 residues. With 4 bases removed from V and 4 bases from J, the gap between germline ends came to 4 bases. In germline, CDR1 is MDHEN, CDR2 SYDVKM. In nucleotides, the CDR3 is TGTGCCAGCAGTTCTTTCTATGGCTACACCTTC. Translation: CASSSFYGYTF.

CDR3 in amino acids: CASSLEETQYF. As DNA, the CDR3 is TGTGCCAGCAGCTTAGAAGAGACCCAGTACTTC. The chain has TRBV2 and TRBJ2-5; D call uncertain. V gave up 6 bases and J gave up 3 bases, with 5 bases separating them. Germline CDR1 is SNHLY and CDR2 is FYNNEI. The CDR3 is 11 amino acids.

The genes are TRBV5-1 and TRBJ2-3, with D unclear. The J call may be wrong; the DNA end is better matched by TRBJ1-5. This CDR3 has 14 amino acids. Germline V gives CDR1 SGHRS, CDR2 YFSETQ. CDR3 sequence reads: CASSSTVITDTQHF. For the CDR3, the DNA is TGCGCCAGCAGCTCTACGGTGATAACAGATACGCAGCATTTT.

In DNA, the CDR3 is TGTGCCAGCAGTGAAATTGGGCAGGGGAACTACGAGCAGTACTTC. This codes for CASSEIGQGNYEQYF. This chain connects TRBV6-1 to TRBJ2-7; the D gene is possibly TRBD1 (6 bases). Per germline, CDR1 MNHNS and CDR2 SASEGT. The CDR3 sequence is 15 residues long. Trimming removed 2 bases from V and 3 bases from J, with 14 bases in between.

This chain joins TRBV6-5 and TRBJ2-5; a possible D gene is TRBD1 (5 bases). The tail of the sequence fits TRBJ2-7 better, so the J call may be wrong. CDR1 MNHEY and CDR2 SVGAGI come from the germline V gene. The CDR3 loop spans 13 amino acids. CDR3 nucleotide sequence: TGTGCCAGCAGTAGGACCGGACACTACGAGCAGTACTTC. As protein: CASSRTGHYEQYF.

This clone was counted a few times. CDR3 sequence reads: CASRLQGAPGPQHF. CDR3 sequence (DNA): TGTGCCAGCAGGCTACAGGGGGCCCCCGGGCCCCAGCATTTT. The chain is built from TRBV27 and TRBJ1-5; 9 bases are a match to TRBD1. This CDR3 is 14 amino acids long. V was pared by 6 bases and J by 9 bases, with 9 bases of the junction left unmatched. The germline gives CDR1 MNHEY, CDR2 SMNVEV (reference sequence).

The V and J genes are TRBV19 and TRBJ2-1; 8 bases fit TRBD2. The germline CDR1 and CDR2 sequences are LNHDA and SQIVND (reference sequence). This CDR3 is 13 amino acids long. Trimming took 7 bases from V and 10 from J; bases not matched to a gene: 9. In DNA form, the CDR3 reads TGTGCCAGTACAGGGCTAGCGGGTGGAGAGCAGTTCTTC. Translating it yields CASTGLAGGEQFF.

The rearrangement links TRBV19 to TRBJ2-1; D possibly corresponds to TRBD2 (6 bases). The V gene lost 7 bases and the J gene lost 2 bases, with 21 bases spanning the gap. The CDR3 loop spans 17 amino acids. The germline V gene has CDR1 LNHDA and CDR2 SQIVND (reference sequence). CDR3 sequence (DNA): TGTGCCAGTACTTCAGGGACTGGCGGAACCACCTACAATGAGCAGTTCTTC. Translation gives CASTSGTGGTTYNEQFF.

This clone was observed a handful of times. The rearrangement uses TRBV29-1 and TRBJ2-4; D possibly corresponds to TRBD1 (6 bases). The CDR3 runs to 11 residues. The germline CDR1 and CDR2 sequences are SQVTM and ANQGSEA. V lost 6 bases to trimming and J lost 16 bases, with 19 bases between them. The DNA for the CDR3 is TGCAGCGTCTTAGCAGGGGTCAGTCCCTACTTC. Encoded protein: CSVLAGVSPYF. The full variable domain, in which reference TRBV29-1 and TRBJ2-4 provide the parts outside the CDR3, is SAVISQKPSRDICQRGTSLTIQCQVDSQVTMMFWYRQQPGQSLTLIATANQGSEATYESGFVIDKFPISRPNLTFSTLTVSNMSPEDSSIYLCSVLAGVSPYFGAGTRLSVL.

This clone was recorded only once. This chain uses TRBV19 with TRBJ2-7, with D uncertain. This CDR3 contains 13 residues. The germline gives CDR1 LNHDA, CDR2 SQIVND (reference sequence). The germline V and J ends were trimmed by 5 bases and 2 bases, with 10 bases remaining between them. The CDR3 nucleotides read TGTGCCAGTAGTTTGGGCAACGCCTACGAGCAGTACTTC. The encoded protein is CASSLGNAYEQYF.

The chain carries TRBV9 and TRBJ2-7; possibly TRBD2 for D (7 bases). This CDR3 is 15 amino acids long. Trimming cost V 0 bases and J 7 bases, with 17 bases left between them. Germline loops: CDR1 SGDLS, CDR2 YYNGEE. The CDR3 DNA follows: TGTGCCAGCAGCGTAGTAACTGGGGGGGCTGAAGAGCAGTACTTC. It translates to CASSVVTGGAEEQYF. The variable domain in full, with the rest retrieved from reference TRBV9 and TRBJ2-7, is DSGVTQTPKHLITATGQRVTLRCSPRSGDLSVYWYQQSLDQGLQFLIQYYNGEERAKGNILERFSAQQFPDLHSELNLSSLELGDSALYFCASSVVTGGAEEQYFGPGTRLTVT.

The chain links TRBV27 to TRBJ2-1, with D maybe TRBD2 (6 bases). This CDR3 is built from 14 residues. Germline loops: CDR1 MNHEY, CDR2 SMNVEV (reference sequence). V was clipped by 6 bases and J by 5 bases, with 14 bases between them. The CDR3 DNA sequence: TGTGCCAGCAGCCAACTAGCAGCCCACAATGAGCAGTTCTTC. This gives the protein CASSQLAAHNEQFF.

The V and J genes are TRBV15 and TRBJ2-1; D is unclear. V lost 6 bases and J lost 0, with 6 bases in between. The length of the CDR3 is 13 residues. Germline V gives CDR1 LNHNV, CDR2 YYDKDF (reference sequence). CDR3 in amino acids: CATSPNSYNEQFF. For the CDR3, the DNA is TGTGCCACCAGTCCTAACTCCTACAATGAGCAGTTCTTC.

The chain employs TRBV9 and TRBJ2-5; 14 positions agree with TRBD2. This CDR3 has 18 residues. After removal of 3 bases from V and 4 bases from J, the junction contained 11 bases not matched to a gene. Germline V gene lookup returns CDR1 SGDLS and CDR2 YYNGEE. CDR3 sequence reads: CASSDPGLAGVPPETQYF. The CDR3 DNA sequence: TGTGCCAGCAGCGATCCGGGACTAGCGGGAGTCCCCCCAGAGACCCAGTACTTC.

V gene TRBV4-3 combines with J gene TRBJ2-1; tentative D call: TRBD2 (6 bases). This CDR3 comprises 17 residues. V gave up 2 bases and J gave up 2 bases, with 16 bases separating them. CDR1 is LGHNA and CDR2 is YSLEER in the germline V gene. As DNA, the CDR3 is TGCGCCAGCAGCCAATCGGGACTCCAGCGGGCCTACAATGAGCAGTTCTTC. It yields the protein CASSQSGLQRAYNEQFF.

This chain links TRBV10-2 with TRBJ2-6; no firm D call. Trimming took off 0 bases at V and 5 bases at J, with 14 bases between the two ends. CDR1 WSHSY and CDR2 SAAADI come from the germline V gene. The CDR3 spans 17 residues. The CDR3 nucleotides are TGCGCCAGCAGTGAGTCGGGCACATTTAATAGGGCCAACGTCCTGACTTTC. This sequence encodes CASSESGTFNRANVLTF.

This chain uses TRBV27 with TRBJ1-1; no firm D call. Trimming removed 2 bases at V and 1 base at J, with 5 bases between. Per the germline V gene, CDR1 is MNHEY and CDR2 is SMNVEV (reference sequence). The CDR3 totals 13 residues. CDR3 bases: TGTGCCAGCAGTTTAACTCAGAACACTGAAGCTTTCTTT. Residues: CASSLTQNTEAFF.

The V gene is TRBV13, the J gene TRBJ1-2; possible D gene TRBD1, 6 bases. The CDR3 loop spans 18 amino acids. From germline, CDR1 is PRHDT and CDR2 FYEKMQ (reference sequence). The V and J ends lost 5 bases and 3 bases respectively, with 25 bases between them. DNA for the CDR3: TGTGCCAGCAGCCGCAGATTACAGGGCCAGGGTTTGCACTATGGCTACACCTTC. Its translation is CASSRRLQGQGLHYGYTF.

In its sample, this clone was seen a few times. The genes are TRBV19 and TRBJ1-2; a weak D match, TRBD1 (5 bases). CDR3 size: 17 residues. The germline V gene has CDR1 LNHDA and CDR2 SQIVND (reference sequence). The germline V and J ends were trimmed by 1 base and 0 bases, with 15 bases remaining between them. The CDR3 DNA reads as TGTGCCAGTAGTATAGGTCGTAGGGGCCTATCTAACTATGGCTACACCTTC. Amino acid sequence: CASSIGRRGLSNYGYTF.

The CDR3 protein is CASSDSSRQFYEQFF. The CDR3 DNA follows: TGTGCCAGCAGTGATTCCAGCCGACAGTTCTATGAGCAGTTCTTC. This chain joins TRBV25-1 and TRBJ2-1; D is perhaps TRBD1 (5 bases). The V gene lost 3 bases and the J gene lost 8 bases, with 17 bases spanning the gap. From germline, CDR1 is MGHDK and CDR2 SYGVNS. This CDR3 contains 15 residues.